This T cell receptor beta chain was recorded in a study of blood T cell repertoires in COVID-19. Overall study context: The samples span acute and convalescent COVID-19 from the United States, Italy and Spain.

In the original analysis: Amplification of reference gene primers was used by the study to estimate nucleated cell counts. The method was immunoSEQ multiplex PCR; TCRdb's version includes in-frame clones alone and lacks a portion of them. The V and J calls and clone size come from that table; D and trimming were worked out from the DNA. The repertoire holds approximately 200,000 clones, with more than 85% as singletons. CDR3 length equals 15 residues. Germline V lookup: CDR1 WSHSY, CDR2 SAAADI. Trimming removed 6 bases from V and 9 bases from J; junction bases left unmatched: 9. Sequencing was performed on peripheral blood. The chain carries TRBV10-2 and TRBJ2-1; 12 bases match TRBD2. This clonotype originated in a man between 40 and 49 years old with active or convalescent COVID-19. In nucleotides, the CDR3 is TGCGCCAGCAGGCTAGCGGGAGGGCCAACGGGTGAGCAGTTCTTC. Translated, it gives CASRLAGGPTGEQFF.